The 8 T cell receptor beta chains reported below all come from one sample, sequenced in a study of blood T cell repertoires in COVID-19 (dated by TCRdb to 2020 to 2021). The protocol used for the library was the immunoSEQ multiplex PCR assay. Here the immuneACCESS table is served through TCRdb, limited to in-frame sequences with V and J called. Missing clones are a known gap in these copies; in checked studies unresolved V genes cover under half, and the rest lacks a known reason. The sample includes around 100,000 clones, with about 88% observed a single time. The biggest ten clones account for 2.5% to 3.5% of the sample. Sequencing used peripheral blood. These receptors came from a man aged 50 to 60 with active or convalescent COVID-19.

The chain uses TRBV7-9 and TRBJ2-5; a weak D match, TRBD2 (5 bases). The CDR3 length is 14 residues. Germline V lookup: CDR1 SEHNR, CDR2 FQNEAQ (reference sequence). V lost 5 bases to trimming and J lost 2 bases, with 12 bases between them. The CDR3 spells CASSRYRDQETQYF. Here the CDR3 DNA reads TGTGCCAGCAGCCGATACCGGGATCAAGAGACCCAGTACTTC.

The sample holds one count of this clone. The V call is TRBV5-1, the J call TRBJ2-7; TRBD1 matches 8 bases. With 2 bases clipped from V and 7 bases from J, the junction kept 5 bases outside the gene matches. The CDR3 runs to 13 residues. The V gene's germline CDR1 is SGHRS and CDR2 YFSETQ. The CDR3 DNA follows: TGCGCCAGCAGCTTCGACCGGGACAGGGAGCAGTACTTC. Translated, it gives CASSFDRDREQYF.

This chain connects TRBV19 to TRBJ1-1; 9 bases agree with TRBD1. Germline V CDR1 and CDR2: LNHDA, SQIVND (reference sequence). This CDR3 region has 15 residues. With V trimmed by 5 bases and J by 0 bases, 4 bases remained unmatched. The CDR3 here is CASSRTGEMNTEAFF. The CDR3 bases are TGTGCCAGTAGTCGGACAGGGGAAATGAACACTGAAGCTTTCTTT.

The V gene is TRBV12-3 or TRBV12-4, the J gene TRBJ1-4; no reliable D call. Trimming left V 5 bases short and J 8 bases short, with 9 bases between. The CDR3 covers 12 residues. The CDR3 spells CASSGTEEKLFF. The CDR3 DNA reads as TGTGCCAGCAGTGGAACAGAAGAAAAACTGTTTTTT.

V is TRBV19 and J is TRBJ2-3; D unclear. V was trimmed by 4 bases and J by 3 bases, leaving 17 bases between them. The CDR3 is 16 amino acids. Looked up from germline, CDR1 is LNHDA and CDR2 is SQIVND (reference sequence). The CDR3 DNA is TGTGCCAGTAGTAGTATCAACAGCATAAATACAGATACGCAGTATTTT. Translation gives CASSSINSINTDTQYF.

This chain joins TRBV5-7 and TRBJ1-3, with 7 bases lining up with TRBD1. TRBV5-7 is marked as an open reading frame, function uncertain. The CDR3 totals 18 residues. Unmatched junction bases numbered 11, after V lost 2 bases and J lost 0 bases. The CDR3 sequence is CASSFVGAGGSSGNTIYF. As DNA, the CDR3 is TGTGCCAGCAGCTTCGTGGGGGCAGGGGGTTCCTCTGGAAACACCATATATTTT.

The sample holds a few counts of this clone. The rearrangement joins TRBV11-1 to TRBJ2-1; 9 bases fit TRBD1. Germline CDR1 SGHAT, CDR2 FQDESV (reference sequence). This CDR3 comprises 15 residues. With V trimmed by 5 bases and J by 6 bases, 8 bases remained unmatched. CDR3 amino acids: CASSPGDRAGNEQFF. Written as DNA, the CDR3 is TGTGCCAGCAGCCCGGGGGACAGGGCTGGCAATGAGCAGTTCTTC.

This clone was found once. The CDR3 DNA is TGCGCCAGCAGCCCACAGGACAGGGGGGCCGGGGAGCTGTTTTTT. As protein: CASSPQDRGAGELFF. The chain links TRBV5-1 to TRBJ2-2, with 10 bases that match TRBD1. The germline CDR1 and CDR2 sequences are SGHRS and YFSETQ. V lost 4 bases and J lost 6; bases outside the gene matches: 6. The CDR3 length is 15 residues.